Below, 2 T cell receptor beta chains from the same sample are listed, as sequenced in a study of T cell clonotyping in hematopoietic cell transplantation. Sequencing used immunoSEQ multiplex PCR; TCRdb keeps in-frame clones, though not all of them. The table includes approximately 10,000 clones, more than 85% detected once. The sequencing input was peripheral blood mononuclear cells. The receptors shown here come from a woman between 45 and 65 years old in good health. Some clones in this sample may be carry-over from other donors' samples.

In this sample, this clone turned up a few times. The CDR3 nucleotides are TGTGCCAGCAGTCCCCGGGGCCTACTCAATTCACCCCTCCACTTT. Protein: CASSPRGLLNSPLHF. This chain connects TRBV27 to TRBJ1-6, with a tentative D call TRBD1 (5 bases). V dropped 5 bases and J dropped 7 bases, with 15 bases sitting between them. The length of the CDR3 is 15 residues. Germline V gene lookup returns CDR1 MNHEY and CDR2 SMNVEV (reference sequence).

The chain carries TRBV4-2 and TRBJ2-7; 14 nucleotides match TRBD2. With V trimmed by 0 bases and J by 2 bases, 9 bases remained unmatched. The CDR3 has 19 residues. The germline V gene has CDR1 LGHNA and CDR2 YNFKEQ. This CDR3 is CASSQDLAGTSGGTYEQYF. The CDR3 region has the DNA TGTGCCAGCAGCCAAGATCTGGCAGGGACTAGCGGGGGCACCTACGAGCAGTACTTC.